The 22 T cell receptor beta chains below were found in one sample sequenced in a study of Ad26.COV2.S vaccination and SARS-CoV-2 variants. Sequencing was performed with immunoSEQ multiplex PCR; in TCRdb, only in-frame clones are kept and a portion is missing. The sample holds fewer than 500,000 clones, over 75% seen once. The treatment is: around 19 received Ad26.COV2.S at low or high dose, single or two shots; about 5 received placebo; per-sample allocation not given. Day 63 following the first vaccine or placebo injection was when the samples were taken. Sequenced material: peripheral blood, taken in a trial of Ad26.COV2.S vaccine versus placebo. The receptors originated from a person aged 18-60 years who received the Ad26.COV2.S COVID-19 vaccine or a placebo.

The chain has TRBV18 and TRBJ2-7; TRBD1 matches 10 bases. Germline V lookup: CDR1 KGHSH, CDR2 LQKENI. V gave up 2 bases and J gave up 6 bases; unmatched junction bases: 10. The CDR3 totals 16 residues. The CDR3 loop reads CASSPIPGQGRLEQYF. CDR3 nucleotide sequence: TGTGCCAGCTCACCAATCCCGGGACAGGGGAGGCTCGAGCAGTACTTC. Supplemented by reference TRBV18 and TRBJ2-7, the full variable domain reads NAGVMQNPRHLVRRRGQEARLRCSPMKGHSHVYWYRQLPEEGLKFMVYLQKENIIDESGMPKERFSAEFPKEGPSILRIQQVVRGDSAAYFCASSPIPGQGRLEQYFGPGTRLTVT.

As DNA, the CDR3 is TGTGCCAGCAGAGACCCGGTGGCAGATACGCAGTATTTT. Translating gives CASRDPVADTQYF. V is TRBV6-5 and J is TRBJ2-3; D uncertain. The CDR3 is 13 residues long. Germline V gene data show CDR1 as MNHEY and CDR2 as SVGAGI. V gave up 6 bases and J gave up 4 bases, with 11 bases separating them.

The V call is TRBV28, the J call TRBJ2-3; D not resolved. Germline CDR1 and CDR2: MDHEN and SYDVKM. The CDR3 contains 14 residues. Trimming removed 7 bases at V and 0 bases at J, with 11 bases between. Here the CDR3 reads CASTTQASTDTQYF. The DNA of the CDR3 is TGTGCCAGCACCACTCAGGCGAGCACAGATACGCAGTATTTT.

The chain carries TRBV6-7 and TRBJ1-1; no clear D gene. TRBV6-7 is an ORF for which the function is uncertain. This CDR3 is 16 amino acids long. Trimming took off 6 bases at V and 4 bases at J, with 21 bases between the two ends. CDR3 sequence: CASRHHTWTASTEAFF. The CDR3 nucleotides are TGTGCCAGCAGACACCATACTTGGACCGCGAGCACTGAAGCTTTCTTT.

The genes are TRBV30 and TRBJ2-2, with 11 bases fitting TRBD1. The CDR3 covers 14 residues. From germline, CDR1 is GTSNPN and CDR2 SVGIG (reference sequence). Germline trimming cut 4 bases from V and 7 bases from J; bases unmatched to any gene: 5. The DNA of the CDR3 is TGTGCCTGGATCGGACAGGGGGCAAGCGGGGAGCTGTTTTTT. Protein: CAWIGQGASGELFF.

The chain combines TRBV5-1 with TRBJ1-2, with a tentative D call TRBD1 (6 bases). Germline V gives CDR1 SGHRS, CDR2 YFSETQ. The CDR3 consists of 14 residues. Trimming removed 0 bases at V and 4 bases at J, with 10 bases between. CDR3 in DNA: TGCGCCAGCAGCTTGGCGCAGGGGTTCTATGGCTACACCTTC. This gives the protein CASSLAQGFYGYTF. The complete variable domain, with remaining parts taken from reference TRBV5-1 and TRBJ1-2, reads KAGVTQTPRYLIKTRGQQVTLSCSPISGHRSVSWYQQTPGQGLQFLFEYFSETQRNKGNFPGRFSGRQFSNSRSEMNVSTLELGDSALYLCASSLAQGFYGYTFGSGTRLTVV.

This clone has more than one count but fewer than ten. The rearrangement joins TRBV3-1 (or the pseudogene TRBV3-2) to TRBJ1-1, with D possibly matching TRBD1 (6 bases). The CDR3 is made up of 15 amino acids. Trimming removed 1 base from V and 1 base from J, with 10 bases in between. In germline, CDR1 is LGHDT, CDR2 YNNKEL (reference sequence). The CDR3 coding sequence is TGTGCCAGCAGCCAAGGGGGGCAGGGGAACACTGAAGCTTTCTTT. This codes for CASSQGGQGNTEAFF.

The J gene is TRBJ1-5, the V gene TRBV19, with 7 bases matching TRBD1. The CDR3 loop spans 15 amino acids. V trimming: 8 bases; J trimming: 2 bases; junction bases outside the gene matches: 9. Germline V lookup: CDR1 LNHDA, CDR2 SQIVND (reference sequence). The CDR3 nucleotides read TGTGCCAGTCGACAGGGTACAGGGGGCAATCAGCCCCAGCATTTT. Its protein is CASRQGTGGNQPQHF.

This chain uses TRBV11-2 with TRBJ2-6; no clear D. The CDR3 runs 15 residues. Trimming removed 5 bases from V and 4 bases from J, with 12 bases in between. The V gene's germline CDR1 is SGHAT and CDR2 FQNNGV. CDR3 in amino acids: CASSPYLPGANVLTF. For the CDR3, the DNA is TGTGCCAGCAGCCCCTACCTCCCGGGGGCCAACGTCCTGACTTTC.

This clone was counted between two and nine times. The chain carries TRBV6-6 and TRBJ1-2, with TRBD1 matching 10 bases. The CDR3 sequence is 14 residues long. The junction had 8 bases not matched to a gene; V was cut back by 5 bases and J by 8 bases. CDR1 is MNHNY, CDR2 SVGAGI, per germline (reference sequence). The CDR3 here is CASSPPGQGDGYTF. In DNA, the CDR3 is TGTGCCAGCAGTCCCCCCGGACAGGGGGACGGCTACACCTTC.

This chain joins TRBV29-1 and TRBJ2-7; 7 nucleotides line up with TRBD1. CDR1 SQVTM and CDR2 ANQGSEA come from the germline V gene. This CDR3 spans 16 amino acids. J lost 2 bases, V lost 1 base, and 11 bases had no gene match. In DNA form, the CDR3 reads TGCAGCGTTGAAGGGGGCTACAGGGGCACAGCCTACGAGCAGTACTTC. Residues: CSVEGGYRGTAYEQYF.

The V call is TRBV18, the J call TRBJ1-4, with D uncertain. The CDR3 has 13 amino acids. With 5 bases removed from V and 5 bases from J, the gap between germline ends came to 9 bases. Germline lookup yields CDR1 KGHSH and CDR2 LQKENI. In nucleotides, the CDR3 is TGTGCCAGCTCAGGGCAGCAGAATGAAAAACTGTTTTTT. It specifies CASSGQQNEKLFF. Based on the CDR3 plus reference TRBV18 and TRBJ1-4, the full variable domain is NAGVMQNPRHLVRRRGQEARLRCSPMKGHSHVYWYRQLPEEGLKFMVYLQKENIIDESGMPKERFSAEFPKEGPSILRIQQVVRGDSAAYFCASSGQQNEKLFFGSGTQLSVL.

V is TRBV5-5 and J is TRBJ1-5, with D uncertain. The CDR3 totals 15 residues. Germline loops: CDR1 SGHKS, CDR2 YYEKEE (reference sequence). Trimming shortened V by 2 bases and J by 0 bases, and 9 bases separated the two germline ends. This CDR3 reads CASSLGSNSNQPQHF. CDR3 DNA: TGTGCCAGCAGCTTAGGTTCCAATAGCAATCAGCCCCAGCATTTT.

The chain recombines TRBV7-8 with TRBJ2-7; D may be TRBD1 (6 bases). Germline-derived CDR1 and CDR2 are SGHVS and FQNEAQ. V lost 6 bases and J 3 bases, leaving 9 bases between the germline ends. The CDR3 length is 12 residues. The CDR3 protein is CASSQGIYEQYF. The CDR3 nucleotides are TGTGCCAGCAGTCAGGGGATCTACGAGCAGTACTTC.

The rearrangement uses TRBV6-2 or TRBV6-3 and TRBJ1-1; TRBD1 agrees at 11 bases. Germline assignment: CDR1 MNHEY and CDR2 SVGEGT. This CDR3 has 14 amino acids. Losses at the gene ends were 6 bases for V and 7 bases for J; bases not matched to a gene: 7. The CDR3 protein is CASSSPGTGGEAFF. The CDR3 region has the DNA TGTGCCAGCAGCTCCCCCGGGACAGGGGGTGAAGCTTTCTTT.

This sequence joins TRBV29-1 and TRBJ1-2, with D possibly being TRBD1 (6 bases). This CDR3 comprises 11 residues. Germline values: CDR1 SQVTM, CDR2 ANQGSEA. V lost 7 bases and J 8 bases, leaving 14 bases between the germline ends. The CDR3 sequence is CSAGRGYGYTF. The CDR3 DNA follows: TGCAGCGCTGGCAGGGGTTACGGCTACACCTTC. The variable domain in full, completed from reference TRBV29-1 and TRBJ1-2, reads SAVISQKPSRDICQRGTSLTIQCQVDSQVTMMFWYRQQPGQSLTLIATANQGSEATYESGFVIDKFPISRPNLTFSTLTVSNMSPEDSSIYLCSAGRGYGYTFGSGTRLTVV.

The chain joins TRBV7-6 to TRBJ2-7, with D tentatively TRBD2 (5 bases). The CDR3 extends over 15 amino acids. In germline, CDR1 is SGHVS, CDR2 FNYEAQ. V was pared by 6 bases and J by 1 base, with 16 bases between. The DNA of the CDR3 is TGTGCCAGCAGTTGGCGGGCGGCGGTTTCCTACGAGCAGTACTTC. Encoded protein: CASSWRAAVSYEQYF.

The chain has TRBV7-9 and TRBJ2-3; D is possibly TRBD1 (6 bases). The CDR3 contains 18 residues. The V end was cut by 3 bases, the J end by 2 bases, with 21 bases between. CDR1 is SEHNR, CDR2 FQNEAQ, per germline (reference sequence). This chain's CDR3 is CASSFGRDTDIPTDTQYF. Here the CDR3 DNA reads TGTGCCAGCAGCTTCGGTAGGGACACCGACATCCCCACAGATACGCAGTATTTT.

Worth noting for this clone: The same CDR3 also results from other DNA sequences found in this sample. The J gene is TRBJ2-2, the V gene TRBV5-1; no reliable D call. Deletions cut 2 bases from V and 6 bases from J, with 5 bases between. The CDR3 covers 12 residues. Per germline, CDR1 SGHRS and CDR2 YFSETQ. CDR3 residues: CASSLGSGELFF. CDR3 sequence (DNA): TGCGCCAGCAGCTTAGGGTCCGGGGAGCTGTTTTTT.

The chain joins TRBV6-6 to TRBJ2-5; no clear D. V was shortened by 6 bases and J by 2 bases, with 16 bases between the two germline ends. The CDR3 length is 15 residues. CDR1 is MNHNY, CDR2 SVGAGI, per germline (reference sequence). The DNA for the CDR3 is TGTGCCAGCAGCAAAAACGTAGCTGTACAAGAGACCCAGTACTTC. Amino acids: CASSKNVAVQETQYF.

The rearrangement links TRBV11-2 to TRBJ2-7, with no clear D. V lost 4 bases, J lost 2 bases, and 3 bases lay in between. This CDR3 region has 11 residues. Germline CDR1 SGHAT, CDR2 FQNNGV. The CDR3 region is CASSYAYEQYF. CDR3 nucleotides: TGTGCCAGCAGCTACGCCTACGAGCAGTACTTC.

V and J are TRBV7-3 and TRBJ2-1; 7 nucleotides match TRBD2. Germline V gene sequence: CDR1 SGHTA, CDR2 FQGTGA. The ends lost 5 bases at V and 1 base at J; junction bases unmatched: 14. This CDR3 comprises 18 residues. CDR3 nucleotide sequence: TGTGCCAGCAGCCCGGGCAGTCCGGGAGGACGATCCTACAATGAGCAGTTCTTC. Amino acids: CASSPGSPGGRSYNEQFF.